These 15 T cell receptor beta chains were all obtained from the same sample, sequenced in a study of CD8+ T cells in alopecia areata. The treatment denotes: oral pan-JAK inhibitor, 5-10 mg twice daily. cDNA serving as the sequencing template came from extracted, reverse transcribed RNA. The method was immunoSEQ multiplex PCR; TCRdb's version includes in-frame clones alone and lacks a portion of them. The repertoire includes about 260,000 clones, roughly 60% of them detected once, and about 0.9% sits in the top ten. The sample was CD4+ T cells sorted from blood, taken at week 52, from a patient treated with tofacitinib. The receptors shown here come from a human donor with alopecia areata.

The chain joins TRBV11-2 to TRBJ2-2, with D possibly TRBD1 on 6 matching bases. Deletions cut 0 bases from V and 0 bases from J, with 8 bases between. Germline CDR1 and CDR2: SGHAT and FQNNGV. The CDR3 loop spans 16 amino acids. As DNA, the CDR3 is TGTGCCAGCAGCTTAGAGGGGGCGGCGAACACCGGGGAGCTGTTTTTT. Residues: CASSLEGAANTGELFF.

The chain recombines TRBV6-5 with TRBJ1-2; D remains unclear. This CDR3 region has 13 residues. V was cut by 6 bases and J by 0 bases, with 8 bases left in between. The germline CDR1 and CDR2 sequences are MNHEY and SVGAGI. This CDR3 is CASRGTANYGYTF. The CDR3 nucleotides read TGTGCCAGCAGGGGCACAGCTAACTATGGCTACACCTTC.

This clone was recorded a few times. The V gene is TRBV29-1, the J gene TRBJ1-1; D possibly corresponds to TRBD1 (6 bases). The CDR3 length is 12 residues. CDR1 and CDR2 from the germline V gene are SQVTM and ANQGSEA. V was pared by 7 bases and J by 4 bases, with 13 bases between. CDR3 sequence reads: CSGGQRITEAFF. CDR3 DNA sequence: TGCAGCGGCGGACAGCGGATCACTGAAGCTTTCTTT.

The rearrangement uses TRBV10-1 and TRBJ2-1; D call uncertain. V dropped 2 bases and J dropped 11 bases, with 7 bases sitting between them. Germline-derived CDR1 and CDR2 are WNHNN and SYGVQD (reference sequence). The CDR3 loop spans 11 amino acids. CDR3: CASSEAQKQFF. CDR3 DNA: TGCGCCAGCAGTGAGGCACAGAAGCAGTTCTTC.

In this sample, this clone turned up a few times. Written as DNA, the CDR3 is TGCAGCGTTGAAGAACTAGCGGGGGCTCACAATGAGCAGTTCTTC. Its protein product is CSVEELAGAHNEQFF. V gene TRBV29-1 combines with J gene TRBJ2-1; 11 bases agree with TRBD2. This CDR3 is built from 15 residues. Per the germline V gene, CDR1 is SQVTM and CDR2 is ANQGSEA. Unmatched junction bases numbered 3, after V lost 0 bases and J lost 5 bases.

The chain is built from TRBV30 and TRBJ1-1, with D perhaps matching TRBD1 (5 bases). V dropped 0 bases and J dropped 4 bases, with 12 bases sitting between them. The CDR3 spans 14 residues. Germline CDR1 is GTSNPN and CDR2 is SVGIG (reference sequence). The CDR3 here is CAWSVQGAGTEAFF. CDR3 bases: TGTGCCTGGAGTGTACAAGGGGCCGGCACTGAAGCTTTCTTT.

The chain combines TRBV9 with TRBJ2-7; 8 bases map to TRBD1. This CDR3 is built from 15 residues. Germline V gene data show CDR1 as SGDLS and CDR2 as YYNGEE. Unmatched junction bases numbered 7, after V lost 2 bases and J lost 3 bases. Here the CDR3 reads CASSVRDRSLYEQYF. CDR3 nucleotide sequence: TGTGCCAGCAGCGTTCGGGACAGGTCCCTCTACGAGCAGTACTTC.

This clone was counted only a few times. This chain joins TRBV6-6 and TRBJ2-2, with D possibly being TRBD2 (5 bases). Germline V gives CDR1 MNHNY, CDR2 SVGAGI (reference sequence). V lost 7 bases, J lost 7 bases, and 13 bases lay in between. This CDR3 has 13 amino acids. The chain's CDR3 is CASTIEGYGELFF. CDR3 DNA: TGTGCCAGCACTATAGAGGGTTACGGGGAGCTGTTTTTT.

There are a few counts of this clone. The chain is built from TRBV21-1 and TRBJ2-7; the DNA was not used to check the table's D call, TRBD1. TRBV21-1 constitutes a pseudogene. The CDR3 covers 15 residues. CDR3 DNA: TGTGCCAGCAGCAATCGTGGCCCGTTGCCGCTCGAGCAGTACTTC. The encoded protein is CASSNRGPLPLEQYF.

This chain uses TRBV30 with TRBJ1-1; no clear D gene. This CDR3 is 12 amino acids long. Trimming stripped 1 base from V and 0 bases from J, with 3 bases between. The germline V gene encodes CDR1 GTSNPN and CDR2 SVGIG (reference sequence). CDR3 amino acids: CAWSDMNTEAFF. The CDR3 nucleotides are TGTGCCTGGAGTGACATGAACACTGAAGCTTTCTTT.

V is TRBV7-3 and J is TRBJ2-3, with 8 bases matching TRBD1. There are 15 residues in the CDR3. Germline V CDR1 and CDR2: SGHTA, FQGTGA. J lost 2 bases, V lost 4 bases, and 5 bases had no gene match. CDR3 nucleotides: TGTGCCAGCAGCTCCGGACAGGGTACCACAGATACGCAGTATTTT. Translation: CASSSGQGTTDTQYF. Full variable domain (outside the CDR3, taken from reference TRBV7-3 and TRBJ2-3): GAGVSQTPSNKVTEKGKYVELRCDPISGHTALYWYRQSLGQGPEFLIYFQGTGAADDSGLPNDRFFAVRPEGSVSTLKIQRTERGDSAVYLCASSSGQGTTDTQYFGPGTRLTVL.

This clone has just a few counts. The chain recombines TRBV6-5 with TRBJ1-6; D remains unclear. Germline CDR1 and CDR2: MNHEY and SVGAGI. Deletions cut 4 bases from V and 8 bases from J, with 12 bases between. The CDR3 consists of 14 residues. The CDR3 DNA is TGTGCCAGCAGTTCTAAGGCTTCTCATTCACCCCTCCACTTT. It is translated as CASSSKASHSPLHF.

This clone has more than one count but fewer than ten. This sequence joins TRBV29-1 and TRBJ1-4; D remains unclear. The CDR3 consists of 15 residues. Trimming cost V 2 bases and J 7 bases, with 17 bases left between them. In germline, CDR1 is SQVTM, CDR2 ANQGSEA. CDR3 DNA sequence: TGCAGCGTTGAACGTCGGCGGGGTTCGGGTGAAAAACTGTTTTTT. Its translation: CSVERRRGSGEKLFF.

This clone has just a few counts. V is TRBV4-1 and J is TRBJ2-5; D might be TRBD1 (6 bases). Germline CDR1 and CDR2: MGHRA and YSYEKL. The CDR3 spans 14 residues. The V and J ends lost 2 bases and 6 bases respectively, with 13 bases between them. CDR3 nucleotide sequence: TGCGCCAGCAGCCAACTTCACAGGGACCAGACCCAGTACTTC. Encoded protein: CASSQLHRDQTQYF.

This chain joins TRBV29-1 and TRBJ2-1; a possible D gene is TRBD2 (6 bases). Germline loops: CDR1 SQVTM, CDR2 ANQGSEA. Trimming shortened V by 7 bases and J by 8 bases, and 30 bases separated the two germline ends. The CDR3 loop spans 17 amino acids. The chain's CDR3 is CSARGEVWRVVLDEQFF. The CDR3 nucleotides read TGCAGCGCCCGTGGGGAGGTTTGGCGGGTAGTCTTGGATGAGCAGTTCTTC.